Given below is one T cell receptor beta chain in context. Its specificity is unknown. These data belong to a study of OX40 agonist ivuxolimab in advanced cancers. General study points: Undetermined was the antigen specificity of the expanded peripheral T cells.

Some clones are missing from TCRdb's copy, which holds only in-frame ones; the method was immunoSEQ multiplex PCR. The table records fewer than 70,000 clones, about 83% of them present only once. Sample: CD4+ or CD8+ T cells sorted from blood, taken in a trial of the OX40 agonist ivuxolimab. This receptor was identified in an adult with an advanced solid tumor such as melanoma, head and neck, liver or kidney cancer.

DNA for the CDR3: TGCGCCAGCAGCCAAGATTTGCGGGGGGTAGGATCACCCCTCCACTTT. Protein product: CASSQDLRGVGSPLHF. The chain combines TRBV4-3 with TRBJ1-6; weak D call: TRBD1 (5 bases). Germline V gene sequence: CDR1 LGHNA, CDR2 YSLEER. The germline V and J ends were trimmed by 0 bases and 10 bases, with 16 bases remaining between them. The CDR3 is 16 residues long.